Included here is one TCR beta chain sequence, with context. The data were obtained in a study of vaccination and CD4 T cells after COVID-19. Study background: Collection of post-COVID samples occurred a median roughly 110 days after diagnosis, spanning a range of 35 to 161.

TCRdb re-called the PCR reads through MiXCR, storing one row per CDR3 protein. This table holds roughly 20,000 distinct CDR3 sequences, approximately 67% found once. This CDR3 is 13 amino acids long. Germline V gene sequence: CDR1 SEHNR, CDR2 FQNEAQ (reference sequence). Trimming cost V 6 bases and J 2 bases, with 8 bases left between them. The receptor was isolated from a human donor who had recovered from COVID-19. Sequencing used CD4+ T cells from blood, obtained before SARS-CoV-2 vaccination. V usage is TRBV7-9 and J usage is TRBJ1-3; a weak D match, TRBD1 (5 bases). The CDR3, as DNA: TGTGCCAGCAGTTCGGGGCCTGGAAACACCATATATTTT. Translating it yields CASSSGPGNTIYF.